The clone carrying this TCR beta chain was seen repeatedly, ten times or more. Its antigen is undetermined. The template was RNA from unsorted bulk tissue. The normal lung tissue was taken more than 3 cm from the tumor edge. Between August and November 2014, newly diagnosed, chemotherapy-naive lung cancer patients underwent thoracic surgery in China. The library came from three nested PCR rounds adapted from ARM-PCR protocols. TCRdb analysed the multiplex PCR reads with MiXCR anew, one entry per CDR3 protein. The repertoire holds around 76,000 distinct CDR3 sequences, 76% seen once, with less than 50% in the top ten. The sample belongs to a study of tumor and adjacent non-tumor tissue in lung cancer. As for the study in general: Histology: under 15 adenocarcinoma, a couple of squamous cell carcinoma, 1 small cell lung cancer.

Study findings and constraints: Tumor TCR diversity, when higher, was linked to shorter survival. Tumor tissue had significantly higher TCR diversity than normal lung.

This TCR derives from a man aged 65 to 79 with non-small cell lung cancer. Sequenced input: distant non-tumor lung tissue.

This chain's CDR3 is CASSLDPRGDEQYF. For the CDR3, the DNA is TGTGCCAGCAGCTTAGATCCCAGGGGGGACGAGCAGTACTTC. This chain links TRBV7-9 with TRBJ2-7, with D possibly matching TRBD1 (7 bases). Germline CDR1 is SEHNR and CDR2 is FQNEAQ (reference sequence). The CDR3 is made up of 14 amino acids. Trimming removed 1 base from V and 5 bases from J, with 12 bases in between. The variable domain in full, completed from reference TRBV7-9 and TRBJ2-7, reads DTGVSQNPRHKITKRGQNVTFRCDPISEHNRLYWYRQTLGQGPEFLTYFQNEAQLEKSRLLSDRFSAERPKGSFSTLEIQRTEQGDSAMYLCASSLDPRGDEQYFGPGTRLTVT.